Described below is a single T cell receptor beta chain sequence and its context. The antigen is not known. The sample belongs to a study of cytomegalovirus exposure and HLA in healthy donors. Trimming pared 4 bases from V and 5 bases from J, leaving 11 bases between. This CDR3 contains 13 residues. Germline-derived CDR1 and CDR2 are MDHEN and SYDVKM. The PCR was carried out with 60 Vbeta primers and 13 Jbeta primers. Sequencing used immunoSEQ multiplex PCR; TCRdb keeps in-frame clones, though not all of them. The sample comprises 90,000 to 100,000 clones, around 80% of which are singletons, and about 0.71% rests with the top ten. Whole-study findings and limits: Association of a missense DCLRE1C variant with TCR beta V- and J-gene trimming was reported in a later analysis. CMV serostatus alone was available as immune exposure information. Rarity held for most TCR sequences, but there were some public TCRs that occurred in many donors. Researchers catalogued about 150 TCR beta chains as cytomegalovirus-associated.

This chain links TRBV28 with TRBJ1-1; weak D call: TRBD1 (5 bases). Sequenced: PBMCs. The receptor was isolated from a woman aged 55-70 years in good health and CMV-seronegative. CDR3 nucleotides: TGTGCCAGCAGTTCCACCGGGGGGACTGAAGCTTTCTTT. It is translated as CASSSTGGTEAFF.